The 27 T cell receptor beta chains reported below all come from one sample, sequenced in a study of Graves' ophthalmopathy and Graves' hyperthyroidism. The authors amplified TCR beta CDR3 regions, and they did so from RNA transcripts for repertoire sequencing. HTBI primers were employed in first-round RT-PCR, then a second-round multiplex PCR followed. A single record per CDR3 protein comes from TCRdb applying MiXCR to the multiplex PCR reads. In the table there are some 240,000 distinct CDR3 sequences, roughly 50% of which are singletons. The sequenced sample consisted of peripheral blood. The receptors stem from an adult man with Graves' ophthalmopathy.

The chain uses TRBV6-1 and TRBJ2-7; weak D call: TRBD1 (5 bases). In germline, CDR1 is MNHNS, CDR2 SASEGT. The germline V and J ends were trimmed by 10 bases and 7 bases, with 17 bases remaining between them. This CDR3 region has 12 residues. CDR3 in DNA: TGTGCCACCCATATCTGGGGCCGGGAGCAGTACTTC. This codes for CATHIWGREQYF.

This clonotype was picked up a small number of times. The chain employs TRBV9 and TRBJ2-2; the D gene is possibly TRBD1 (6 bases). Trimming stripped 4 bases from V and 3 bases from J, with 19 bases between. Germline loops: CDR1 SGDLS, CDR2 YYNGEE. The CDR3 sequence is 17 residues long. CDR3 residues: CASSYRDNLPYTGELFF. CDR3 coding DNA: TGTGCCAGCAGCTACCGGGACAACCTCCCGTACACCGGGGAGCTGTTTTTT.

This clonotype has ten or more counts. This chain links TRBV7-6 with TRBJ2-7, with 8 bases fitting TRBD2. The CDR3 sequence is 15 residues long. Losses at the gene ends were 5 bases for V and 5 bases for J; bases not matched to a gene: 11. Germline V gene lookup returns CDR1 SGHVS and CDR2 FNYEAQ. The CDR3 spells CASSMAGTSRNEQYF. CDR3 bases: TGTGCCAGCAGCATGGCCGGGACTAGTCGGAACGAGCAGTACTTC.

The CDR3 reads CASTPGEGQPQHF. As DNA, the CDR3 is TGTGCCAGCACCCCGGGGGAGGGTCAGCCCCAGCATTTT. The V and J genes are TRBV12-3 or TRBV12-4 and TRBJ1-5; perhaps TRBD1 as D (5 bases). V shed 7 bases and J shed 6 bases, with 13 bases lying between them. The CDR3 extends over 13 amino acids.

This clonotype has just a few counts. The chain employs TRBV7-9 and TRBJ2-5; tentatively, D is TRBD1 or TRBD2 (5 bases each). The CDR3 consists of 13 residues. V lost 5 bases and J lost 5, with 12 bases in between. The germline gives CDR1 SEHNR, CDR2 FQNEAQ (reference sequence). In DNA, the CDR3 is TGTGCCAGCAGCGACGGGACGAGGGAGACCCAGTACTTC. It yields the protein CASSDGTRETQYF.

Only a few counts were recorded for this clonotype. The chain recombines TRBV2 with TRBJ1-2; D unresolved. V lost 4 bases, J lost 4 bases, and 13 bases lay in between. Germline values: CDR1 SNHLY, CDR2 FYNNEI. The CDR3 spans 14 residues. DNA for the CDR3: TGTGCCAGCAGTGCGTCGGACTCCCCCTATGGCTACACCTTC. It is translated as CASSASDSPYGYTF.

The chain carries TRBV5-8 and TRBJ2-1; no firm D call. The germline gives CDR1 SGHTS, CDR2 YDEGEE. The CDR3 spans 16 residues. The V end lost 4 bases, the J end lost 5 bases, and 19 bases lay between the germline ends. CDR3 amino acids: CASSPRRTLTHNEQFF. Here the CDR3 DNA reads TGTGCCAGCAGCCCGAGGCGGACCTTGACGCACAATGAGCAGTTCTTC.

There are a few counts of this clonotype. V and J are TRBV2 and TRBJ1-1; D remains unclear. The CDR3 has 11 residues. The germline V gene encodes CDR1 SNHLY and CDR2 FYNNEI. Trimming pared 7 bases from V and 7 bases from J, leaving 10 bases between. In nucleotides, the CDR3 is TGTGCCAGCATGGGCAGACTTGAAGCTTTCTTT. Translated: CASMGRLEAFF.

This clonotype came up a few times. The chain joins TRBV7-6 to TRBJ1-5; 12 bases line up with TRBD1. CDR3 length: 16 residues. Germline-derived CDR1 and CDR2 are SGHVS and FNYEAQ. With V trimmed by 5 bases and J by 6 bases, 8 bases remained unmatched. Here the CDR3 DNA reads TGTGCCAGCAGCCGTCCCGGGACAGGGGGCAGTCAGCCCCAGCATTTT. Encoded protein: CASSRPGTGGSQPQHF.

V usage is TRBV7-2 and J usage is TRBJ2-7; D is possibly TRBD1 (6 bases). The CDR3 totals 14 residues. The germline V and J ends were trimmed by 5 bases and 0 bases, with 11 bases remaining between them. The germline CDR1 and CDR2 sequences are SGHTA and FQGNSA. CDR3 sequence (DNA): TGTGCCAGCAGCCACACAGGGAGCTCCTACGAGCAGTACTTC. This translates into CASSHTGSSYEQYF.

The genes are TRBV12-3 or TRBV12-4 and TRBJ1-2; D gene unclear. The ends were cut back, 6 bases at V and 2 bases at J, with 10 bases in the middle. There are 13 residues in the CDR3. CDR3 sequence: CASSRTENYGYTF. The CDR3 bases are TGTGCCAGCAGCAGGACGGAAAACTATGGCTACACCTTC.

The chain couples TRBV20-1 to TRBJ2-2, with D tentatively TRBD1 (6 bases). Germline V gives CDR1 DFQATT, CDR2 SNEGSKA (reference sequence). V lost 6 bases to trimming and J lost 5 bases, with 16 bases between them. The CDR3 contains 14 residues. Here the CDR3 reads CSATSGTTTGELFF. CDR3 sequence (DNA): TGCAGTGCAACTTCCGGGACAACTACCGGGGAGCTGTTTTTT.

This clonotype was detected only a few times. The J gene is TRBJ1-1, the V gene TRBV20-1; D uncertain. This CDR3 has 15 amino acids. Germline CDR1 reads DFQATT; CDR2 reads SNEGSKA (reference sequence). The germline V and J ends were trimmed by 6 bases and 6 bases, with 23 bases remaining between them. CDR3 loop: CSAPRLGRKTPEAFF. For the CDR3, the DNA is TGCAGTGCCCCACGTCTGGGCAGGAAGACGCCTGAAGCTTTCTTT.

This clonotype was observed a few times. The V gene is TRBV7-8, the J gene TRBJ2-2; D uncertain. Looked up from germline, CDR1 is SGHVS and CDR2 is FQNEAQ. V was pared by 7 bases and J by 5 bases, with 8 bases between. The CDR3 covers 12 residues. This CDR3 reads CASKVWTGELFF. Written as DNA, the CDR3 is TGTGCCAGCAAGGTTTGGACCGGGGAGCTGTTTTTT. Variable domain in full (rest from reference TRBV7-8 and TRBJ2-2): GAGVSQSPRYKVAKRGQDVALRCDPISGHVSLFWYQQALGQGPEFLTYFQNEAQLDKSGLPSDRFFAERPEGSVSTLKIQRTQQEDSAVYLCASKVWTGELFFGEGSRLTVL.

This clonotype was observed a handful of times. The CDR3 sequence is CASSELIQGAEKLFF. CDR3 bases: TGTGCCAGCAGTGAACTAATACAGGGGGCGGAAAAACTGTTTTTT. The chain recombines TRBV2 with TRBJ1-4; TRBD1 matches at 9 bases. This CDR3 contains 15 residues. Germline V gene lookup returns CDR1 SNHLY and CDR2 FYNNEI. The V gene end was trimmed by 2 bases and the J gene end by 8 bases; junction bases not matched to a gene: 6.

Points on this clonotype: At one of its ends the junction is not consistent with the germline gene, which may arise from a read error. The chain recombines TRBV10-1 with TRBJ2-2; D is unclear. The CDR3 loop spans 14 amino acids. Per germline, CDR1 WNHNN and CDR2 SYGVQD (reference sequence). The CDR3 sequence: CTSSLDPNTGELFF. The CDR3 DNA reads TGCACCAGCAGCCTTGACCCGAACACCGGGGAGCTGTTTTTT.

The V and J genes are TRBV2 and TRBJ1-3, with unresolved D. V was clipped by 7 bases and J by 4 bases, with 17 bases between them. Looked up from germline, CDR1 is SNHLY and CDR2 is FYNNEI. CDR3 length: 15 residues. CDR3 bases: TGTGCCAGCACCTCGACCTGGTTTGGGGGAAACACCATATATTTT. Translation gives CASTSTWFGGNTIYF.

The chain links TRBV27 to TRBJ1-1; 9 bases match TRBD1. The CDR3 is made up of 14 amino acids. V was clipped by 8 bases and J by 4 bases; unmatched bases: 8. Germline loops: CDR1 MNHEY, CDR2 SMNVEV (reference sequence). The CDR3, as DNA: TGTGCCAGCCAAAACAGGGGGCGGGTCACTGAAGCTTTCTTT. It encodes CASQNRGRVTEAFF.

V usage is TRBV24-1 and J usage is TRBJ2-7; D uncertain. The V end lost 9 bases, the J end lost 0 bases, and 23 bases lay between the germline ends. Germline V gene lookup returns CDR1 KGHDR and CDR2 SFDVKD. The CDR3 sequence is 17 residues long. The CDR3 bases are TGTGCCACCCGGCATCCGACGGAGACGTGGGACTCCTACGAGCAGTACTTC. The encoded protein is CATRHPTETWDSYEQYF.

V usage is TRBV7-9 and J usage is TRBJ1-1, with D possibly TRBD1 on 6 matching bases. The CDR3 loop spans 13 amino acids. The germline V gene encodes CDR1 SEHNR and CDR2 FQNEAQ (reference sequence). V gave up 5 bases and J gave up 6 bases, with 13 bases separating them. The CDR3 nucleotides read TGTGCCAGCAGCCAGACGGACAGCGCTGAAGCTTTCTTT. Translation: CASSQTDSAEAFF. Based on the CDR3 plus reference TRBV7-9 and TRBJ1-1, the full variable domain is DTGVSQNPRHKITKRGQNVTFRCDPISEHNRLYWYRQTLGQGPEFLTYFQNEAQLEKSRLLSDRFSAERPKGSFSTLEIQRTEQGDSAMYLCASSQTDSAEAFFGQGTRLTVV.

In its sample, this clonotype was seen many times. The chain combines TRBV24-1 with TRBJ1-2; perhaps TRBD1 as D (6 bases). The germline CDR1 and CDR2 sequences are KGHDR and SFDVKD. Trimming cost V 1 base and J 8 bases, with 13 bases left between them. This CDR3 region has 14 residues. The CDR3 DNA follows: TGTGCCACCAGTGATTTTCGACAGGCTAAAGGCTACACCTTC. This codes for CATSDFRQAKGYTF.

This clonotype came up once. J is TRBJ1-6 and V is TRBV10-3, with 7 positions matching TRBD1. This CDR3 has 15 amino acids. V lost 10 bases to trimming and J lost 10 bases; unmatched junction nucleotides: 16. In germline, CDR1 is ENHRY, CDR2 SYGVKD. CDR3 in amino acids: CASSVAQGLYSPLHF. CDR3 coding DNA: TGTGCCAGCAGCGTAGCACAGGGGCTTTACTCACCCCTCCACTTT.

This clonotype was observed at least ten times. The chain joins TRBV7-3 to TRBJ2-5; tentative D call: TRBD2 (5 bases). V was clipped by 5 bases and J by 3 bases, with 16 bases between them. The CDR3 has 15 amino acids. The germline V gene has CDR1 SGHTA and CDR2 FQGTGA. CDR3 amino acids: CASSAGDSFKETQYF. CDR3 in DNA: TGTGCCAGCAGCGCGGGCGACTCTTTCAAAGAGACCCAGTACTTC.

J is TRBJ2-2 and V is TRBV7-9, with D possibly matching TRBD2 (6 bases). Trimming stripped 8 bases from V and 5 bases from J, with 15 bases between. This CDR3 is built from 14 residues. The V gene's germline CDR1 is SEHNR and CDR2 FQNEAQ (reference sequence). This CDR3 reads CASFVAGSTGELFF. CDR3 DNA sequence: TGTGCCAGCTTCGTGGCGGGAAGTACCGGGGAGCTGTTTTTT.

This clonotype was recorded a few times. CDR3 DNA: TGTGCCAGCAGCCCCCGGTTCAGCGGGAGCTCCTACGAGCAGTACTTC. Its translation: CASSPRFSGSSYEQYF. The chain employs TRBV11-2 and TRBJ2-7, with 8 bases identical to TRBD2. There are 16 residues in the CDR3. Germline values: CDR1 SGHAT, CDR2 FQNNGV. The ends lost 5 bases at V and 0 bases at J; junction bases unmatched: 9.

This chain uses TRBV2 with TRBJ1-5, with TRBD1 as a possible D gene (5 bases). The CDR3 has 14 residues. Trimming shortened V by 2 bases and J by 6 bases, and 11 bases separated the two germline ends. CDR1 and CDR2 (germline): SNHLY, FYNNEI. The CDR3 nucleotides are TGTGCCAGCAGTGAAATATGGGGCGGTCAGCCCCAGCATTTT. Protein sequence: CASSEIWGGQPQHF.

Written as DNA, the CDR3 is TGCAGCGCCGGTTCGGGGGTTTTTTCTGGAAACACCATATATTTT. This gives the protein CSAGSGVFSGNTIYF. The chain joins TRBV29-1 to TRBJ1-3; TRBD1 is a possible D gene (5 bases). CDR1 and CDR2 (germline): SQVTM, ANQGSEA. V was pared by 7 bases and J by 1 base, with 17 bases between. The CDR3 extends over 15 amino acids.